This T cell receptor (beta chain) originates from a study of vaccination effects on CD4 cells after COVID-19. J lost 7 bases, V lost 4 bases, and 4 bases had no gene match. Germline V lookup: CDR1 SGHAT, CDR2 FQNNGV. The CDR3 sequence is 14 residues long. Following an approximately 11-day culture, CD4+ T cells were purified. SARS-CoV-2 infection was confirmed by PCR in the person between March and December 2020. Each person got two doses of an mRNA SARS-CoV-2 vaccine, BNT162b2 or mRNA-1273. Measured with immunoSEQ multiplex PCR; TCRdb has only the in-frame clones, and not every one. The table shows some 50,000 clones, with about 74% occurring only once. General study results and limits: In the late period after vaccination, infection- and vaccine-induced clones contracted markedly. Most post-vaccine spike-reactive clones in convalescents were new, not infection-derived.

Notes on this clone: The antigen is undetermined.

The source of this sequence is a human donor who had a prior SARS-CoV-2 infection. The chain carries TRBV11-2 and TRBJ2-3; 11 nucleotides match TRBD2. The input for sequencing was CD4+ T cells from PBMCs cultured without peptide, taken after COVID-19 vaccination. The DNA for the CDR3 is TGTGCCAGCAGCTCCGGGACTAGCGGTAATACGCAGTATTTT. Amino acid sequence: CASSSGTSGNTQYF.